The present T cell receptor (beta chain) was sequenced within a study of lymphopenia after photon versus proton radiotherapy. The CDR3 is 13 amino acids. Germline loops: CDR1 SNHLY, CDR2 FYNNEI. V lost 6 bases to trimming and J lost 1 base, with 9 bases between them. Findings of the study overall: After lymphocyte nadir, photon-treated repertoires showed oligoclonal expansion, especially CD8+ Temra. Better survival with proton therapy was suggested as possible, not demonstrated.

Concerning this clone: Its antigen is unknown.

Repertoires were generated with immunoSEQ multiplex PCR, while TCRdb's copy carries only in-frame clones and drops some. This sample yields 55,000 to 70,000 clones, of which 85% to 95% are seen a single time; about 2.2% belongs to the top ten. This rearrangement joins TRBV2 to TRBJ1-1; a possible D gene is TRBD1 (5 bases). The input for sequencing was peripheral blood, taken from a patient treated with photon-based radiotherapy. This clonotype was obtained from a woman in her thirties or forties with cholangiocarcinoma. CDR3 bases: TGTGCCAGCAGGGGGGTGGGGAACACTGAAGCTTTCTTT. It translates to CASRGVGNTEAFF.